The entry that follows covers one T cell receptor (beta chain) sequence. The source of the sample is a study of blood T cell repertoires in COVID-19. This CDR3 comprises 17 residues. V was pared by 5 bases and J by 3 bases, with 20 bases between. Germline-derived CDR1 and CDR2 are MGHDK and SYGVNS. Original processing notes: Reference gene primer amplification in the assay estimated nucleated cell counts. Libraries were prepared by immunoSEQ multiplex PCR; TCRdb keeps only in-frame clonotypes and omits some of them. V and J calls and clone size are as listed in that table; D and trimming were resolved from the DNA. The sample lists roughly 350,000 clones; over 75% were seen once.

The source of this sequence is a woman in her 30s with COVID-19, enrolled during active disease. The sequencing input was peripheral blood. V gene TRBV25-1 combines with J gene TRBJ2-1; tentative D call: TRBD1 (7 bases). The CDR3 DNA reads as TGTGCCAGCAGTAACAACAGGGGATTAGCGGACTACAATGAGCAGTTCTTC. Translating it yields CASSNNRGLADYNEQFF.